These T cell receptor beta chains were read from a single sample in a study of Graves' ophthalmopathy and Graves' hyperthyroidism. TCRdb redid the calling of the multiplex PCR reads with MiXCR, one entry per CDR3 protein. The repertoire holds a few hundred thousand distinct CDR3 sequences, with roughly 15% as singletons. Material: peripheral blood. The receptors here all came from an adult woman with stable Graves' hyperthyroidism. CDR3s include the opening cysteine and the closing phenylalanine or tryptophan. D genes are given only for firm matches. A clone size is listed for some rows: how often the clone was seen (once, few, many), or a class if it is expanded.

CDR3 DNA	CDR3 protein	V gene	D gene	J gene	clone size
TGTGCCAGCAGCAGGGGGACGAACACCGGGGAGCTGTTTTTT	CASSRGTNTGELFF	TRBV12-3/TRBV12-4	TRBD1	TRBJ2-2	NA
TGTGCCAGCAGTGATTCGTTACTAGCGGAAATGAACACCGGGGAGCTGTTTTTT	CASSDSLLAEMNTGELFF	TRBV6-4	TRBD2	TRBJ2-2	many
TGCAGTTCACAGACAGGGTTTTTAGGAGAGACCCAGTACTTC	CSSQTGFLGETQYF	TRBV20-1	TRBD1	TRBJ2-5	NA
TGTGCCAGCAGTTTATCTCGACTAGCGGAGACCCAGTACTTC	CASSLSRLAETQYF	TRBV27	TRBD2	TRBJ2-5	many
TGTGCCACCAGCCCCCATAGCAATCAGCCCCAGCATTTT	CATSPHSNQPQHF	TRBV24-1	NA	TRBJ1-5	NA
TGCGCCAGCAGCCAAGATCGAAGGGGGCGCGGGTATGGCTACACCTTC	CASSQDRRGRGYGYTF	TRBV4-3	TRBD1	TRBJ1-2	many
TGCGCCAGCAGCGACGGACTCTACAATGAGCAGTTCTTC	CASSDGLYNEQFF	TRBV4-1	NA	TRBJ2-1	NA
TGCGCCAGCAGCCAGGGCCACACAGGGGGCACCGGGGAGCTGTTTTTT	CASSQGHTGGTGELFF	TRBV5-1	TRBD1	TRBJ2-2	many
TGTGCCAGCAGCAAACAGGGTTACACTGAAGCTTTCTTT	CASSKQGYTEAFF	TRBV7-3	NA	TRBJ1-1	NA
TGTGCCAGCAGCTTGAGGCAGGGGCATGGCTACACCTTC	CASSLRQGHGYTF	TRBV7-3	NA	TRBJ1-2	NA
TGTGCCAGCAGCTTAGGTCGGACTGAAACATACGAGCAGTACTTC	CASSLGRTETYEQYF	TRBV7-2	NA	TRBJ2-7	many
TGCAGTGCTAGCGACGGGAGGTCGGGGTACTTC	CSASDGRSGYF	TRBV20-1	TRBD2	TRBJ2-7	NA
TGTGCCAGCACCCCTTTGACAGGGTTGGGGGAGACCCAGTACTTC	CASTPLTGLGETQYF	TRBV12-3/TRBV12-4	TRBD1	TRBJ2-5	many
TGTGCCAGCAGTTTAAGCGGGACAGGGGCCTTCTACGAGCAGTACTTC	CASSLSGTGAFYEQYF	TRBV12-3/TRBV12-4	TRBD1	TRBJ2-7	many
TGTGCCAGCTCCAAAAATGGCTACCCTAATTCACCCCTCCACTTT	CASSKNGYPNSPLHF	TRBV7-9	NA	TRBJ1-6	many
TGTGCCAGCAGTTTAGCATGGAGGGGTACCTCTGGAAACACCATATATTTT	CASSLAWRGTSGNTIYF	TRBV12-3/TRBV12-4	NA	TRBJ1-3	many
TGTGCCAGCAGCCCCAGGACTAGCGGGAGGGCCGGAGAGACCCAGTACTTC	CASSPRTSGRAGETQYF	TRBV11-1	TRBD2	TRBJ2-5	many
TGTGCCAGCTCACCGGGACCCTATACCGGGGAGCTGTTTTTT	CASSPGPYTGELFF	TRBV18	NA	TRBJ2-2	many
TGCGCCACCAAAACACAGTGGGCTTCTGTTTCGTTAAGCTCCTACAATGAGCAGTTCTTC	CATKTQWASVSLSSYNEQFF	TRBV10-2	NA	TRBJ2-1	NA
TGTGCCAGCAGTTTTATCCCAATTAGCGGGGCATACAATGAGCAGTTCTTC	CASSFIPISGAYNEQFF	TRBV6-2/TRBV6-3	TRBD2	TRBJ2-1	NA
TGTGCCAGCAGCTCGACTAGCCTAGGACCCTACGAGCAGTACTTC	CASSSTSLGPYEQYF	TRBV7-2	TRBD2	TRBJ2-7	many
TGTGCCAGCAAGGGGACATCGAGTATACTGAACACTGAAGCTTTCTTT	CASKGTSSILNTEAFF	TRBV6-6	NA	TRBJ1-1	many
TGTGCCGGGGGGACAGGGGCTGGCGGCTACACCTTC	CAGGTGAGGYTF	TRBV6-1	TRBD1	TRBJ1-2	once
TGTGCCACCAGTCCCCCGGTCACCGGGGAGCTGTTTTTT	CATSPPVTGELFF	TRBV24-1	NA	TRBJ2-2	NA
TGTGCCAGCAGCTCCTCGACAGGGGTTGGGGGGGCGAGGAACACTGAAGCTTTCTTT	CASSSSTGVGGARNTEAFF	TRBV11-2	TRBD1	TRBJ1-1	NA
TGTGCCTGGGATAAGGGGGGGAAAAGGGACACTGAAGCTTTCTTT	CAWDKGGKRDTEAFF	TRBV30	NA	TRBJ1-1	many
TGTGCCAGCAGTTTATCCGGGGGGGCTGGGGAGCAGTACTTC	CASSLSGGAGEQYF	TRBV28	TRBD2	TRBJ2-7	NA
TGCAGTGCTATGACAGGGGCCCCTTCCGCGGGCACCGGGGAGCTGTTTTTT	CSAMTGAPSAGTGELFF	TRBV20-1	TRBD1	TRBJ2-2	NA
TGTGCCAGCTCTTCAACTAGCGGGAGGCCCTACGAGCAGTACTTC	CASSSTSGRPYEQYF	TRBV28	TRBD2	TRBJ2-7	NA
TGCAGTGCTATCAGTACGGGACAGAGCTACGAGCAGTACTTC	CSAISTGQSYEQYF	TRBV20-1	TRBD1	TRBJ2-7	NA
TGCAGTGCTACGGACGGCAGGAACATTGAAGCTTTCTTT	CSATDGRNIEAFF	TRBV20-1	NA	TRBJ1-1	many
TGCAGTGCTAGATTATTAGCGGGAGGGACCTACGAGCAGTACTTC	CSARLLAGGTYEQYF	TRBV20-1	TRBD2	TRBJ2-7	many
TGTGCCAGCAGCGCATTCAGGGGATCCTCCGAGCAGTACTTC	CASSAFRGSSEQYF	TRBV7-2	NA	TRBJ2-7	NA
TGTGCCAGCGGGGCCCTGGGGGAGACCCAGTACTTC	CASGALGETQYF	TRBV9	NA	TRBJ2-5	NA
TGTGCCAGCATTCGAAGGGGTCGGGACAGGGATAACACCGGGGAGCTGTTTTTT	CASIRRGRDRDNTGELFF	TRBV25-1	TRBD1	TRBJ2-2	NA
TGTGCCAGCAGCCGCGAATCGGGTAGTGAGACCCAGTACTTC	CASSRESGSETQYF	TRBV7-9	NA	TRBJ2-5	NA
TGTGCCAGCGGACCGACAGGGGGAAATCAGCCCCAGCATTTT	CASGPTGGNQPQHF	TRBV6-1	TRBD1	TRBJ1-5	many
TGTGCCAGCAGCCAGGATCAACCCGGAGTCCGGGGGAACACTGAAGCTTTCTTT	CASSQDQPGVRGNTEAFF	TRBV4-2	NA	TRBJ1-1	many
TGTGCCAGCAGGAAGACTAGCGGGAGAGGGGGAGAGACCCAGTACTTC	CASRKTSGRGGETQYF	TRBV6-1	TRBD2	TRBJ2-5	once
TGTGCCAGCATGGGGGGGGACACCGGGGAGCTGTTTTTT	CASMGGDTGELFF	TRBV28	TRBD2	TRBJ2-2	NA
TGTGCCAGCAGCTCCACGGACAGACGGGGAACCTACGAGCAGTACTTC	CASSSTDRRGTYEQYF	TRBV7-8	NA	TRBJ2-7	few
TGCAGCGTTGGGGGGGCTCGCAATCAGCCCCAGCATTTT	CSVGGARNQPQHF	TRBV29-1	NA	TRBJ1-5	NA
TGCAGTGCTAGAGATAAAGCGGGAGCTAAAGAGACCCAGTACTTC	CSARDKAGAKETQYF	TRBV20-1	TRBD2	TRBJ2-5	NA
TGCAGCGCCAGAAGAGCGGGAGCTCCCAATCAGCCCCAGCAGTTT	CSARRAGAPNQPQQF	TRBV20-1	NA	TRBJ1-5	few
TGTGCCAGCAGTGGTGGGACTAGCGGGAGGTACGAGCAGTACTTC	CASSGGTSGRYEQYF	TRBV2	TRBD2	TRBJ2-7	many
TGCGCCAGCAGCCACCTACAGGGGACGAACTATGGCTACACCTTC	CASSHLQGTNYGYTF	TRBV4-1	TRBD1	TRBJ1-2	few
TGTGCCACCAGTGATCAGGATACTAACTATGGCTACACCTTC	CATSDQDTNYGYTF	TRBV24-1	NA	TRBJ1-2	NA
TGTGCCATCAGCGGACGGGACAGGAGCTATCAAGAGACCCAGTACTTC	CAISGRDRSYQETQYF	TRBV10-3	TRBD1	TRBJ2-5	NA
TGTGCCAGCAGTTATTCGGGACAGAGCATGAACACTGAAGCTTTCTTT	CASSYSGQSMNTEAFF	TRBV6-9	TRBD1	TRBJ1-1	NA
TGCAGCGTTGAAGATGGGAGGGTCGGGACAGGGGGCTACGAGCAGTACTTC	CSVEDGRVGTGGYEQYF	TRBV29-1	TRBD1	TRBJ2-7	many
TGCGCCAGCAGCGTCCAGGGGAGGGCTGAAGCTTTCTTT	CASSVQGRAEAFF	TRBV5-1	NA	TRBJ1-1	many
TGTGCCAGCAGCAACGCGGACAGGGTGGCCGGAAACACCATATATTTT	CASSNADRVAGNTIYF	TRBV12-3/TRBV12-4	TRBD1	TRBJ1-3	NA
TGCAGCGTTGAAGGTCTAGCGCCGAACACCGGGGAGCTGTTTTTT	CSVEGLAPNTGELFF	TRBV29-1	NA	TRBJ2-2	few
TGTGCCACCCGGGGACAGAACTATGGCTACACCTTC	CATRGQNYGYTF	TRBV6-1	TRBD1	TRBJ1-2	NA